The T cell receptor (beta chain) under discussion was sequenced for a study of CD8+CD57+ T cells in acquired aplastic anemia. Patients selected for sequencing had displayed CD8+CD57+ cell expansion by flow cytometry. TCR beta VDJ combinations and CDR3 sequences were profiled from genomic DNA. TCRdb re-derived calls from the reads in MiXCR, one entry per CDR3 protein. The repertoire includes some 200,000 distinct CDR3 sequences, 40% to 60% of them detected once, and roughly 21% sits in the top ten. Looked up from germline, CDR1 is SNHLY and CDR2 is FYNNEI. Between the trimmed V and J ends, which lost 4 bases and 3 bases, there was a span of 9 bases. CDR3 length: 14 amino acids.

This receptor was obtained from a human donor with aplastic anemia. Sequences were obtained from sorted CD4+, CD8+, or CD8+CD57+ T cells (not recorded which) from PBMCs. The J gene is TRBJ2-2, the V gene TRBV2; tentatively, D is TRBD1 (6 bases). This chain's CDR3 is CASSVQGYTGELFF. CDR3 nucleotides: TGTGCCAGCAGTGTACAGGGTTACACCGGGGAGCTGTTTTTT.